This T cell receptor beta chain originates from a study of shared clonotypes between healthy human individuals. Study outcomes and limitations: About 5.2% was the fraction of naive CD4 clonotypes found shared across four donors.

Assay execution took place at the deep level. Each sorted subset replicate got 200 ng genomic DNA, tens of thousands of genomes. The method was immunoSEQ multiplex PCR; TCRdb's version includes in-frame clones alone and lacks a portion of them. Among about 2 million clones listed, roughly 94% were seen once. Concerning this clone itself: What it binds is not known.

The junction had 4 bases not matched to a gene; V was cut back by 7 bases and J by 3 bases. CDR3 length equals 13 residues. Germline CDR1 and CDR2: MNHEY and SMNVEV (reference sequence). Naive CD8 cells comprised CD45RO-negative, CCR7-positively selected cells, excluding terminally differentiated effector memory CD45RA+ cells. The sequence was collected from a man younger than 35 in good health. The chain has TRBV27 and TRBJ2-7; 9 bases are a match to TRBD1. Sequenced: naive CD8+ T cells sorted from blood. The CDR3: CASKDRGNYEQYF. The CDR3 DNA is TGTGCCAGCAAGGACAGGGGAAACTACGAGCAGTACTTC.